This TCR beta chain was recovered during a study of cytomegalovirus exposure and HLA in healthy donors. The study, taken as a whole, reports: With further analysis later on, most CMV-associated TCR beta chains appeared HLA-restricted. The study recorded over 150 TCR beta chains that were cytomegalovirus-associated.

The germline CDR1 and CDR2 sequences are SNHLY and FYNNEI. The V and J ends lost 8 bases and 0 bases, in that order; junction bases with no gene match: 15. The CDR3 is made up of 17 amino acids. This PCR relied on a set of 60 Vbeta primers and 13 Jbeta primers. Authors' analysis steps: An analysis performed later counted about 80 million unique TCR beta chains (roughly 10 million of them shared). TCRdb's copy holds only in-frame clones and misses some; the assay was immunoSEQ multiplex PCR. That table is the source of V, J and clone size, and D and trimming were worked out from the DNA. The profile shows 110,000 to 150,000 clones, 68% of them singletons. Worth noting for this clone: Its target is unknown.

The origin of this receptor is a man in his sixties in good health and CMV-seronegative. The chain links TRBV2 to TRBJ2-7, with 8 bases matching TRBD1. The sample was PBMCs. The DNA of the CDR3 is TGTGCCAGCTCTGGACTGGGGGACAGGACGAGCTCCTACGAGCAGTACTTC. As protein: CASSGLGDRTSSYEQYF.